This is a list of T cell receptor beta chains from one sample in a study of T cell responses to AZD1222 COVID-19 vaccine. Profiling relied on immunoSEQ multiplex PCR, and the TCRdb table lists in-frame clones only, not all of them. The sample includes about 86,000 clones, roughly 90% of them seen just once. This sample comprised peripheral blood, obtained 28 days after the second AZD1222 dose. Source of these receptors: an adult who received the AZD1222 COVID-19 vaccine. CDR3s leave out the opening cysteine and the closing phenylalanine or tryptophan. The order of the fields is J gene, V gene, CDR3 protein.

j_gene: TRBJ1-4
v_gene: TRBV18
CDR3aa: ASSGRTNEKLF

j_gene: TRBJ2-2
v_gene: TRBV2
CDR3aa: ASRDVRGANTGELF

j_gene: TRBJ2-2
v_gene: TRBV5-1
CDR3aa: ASSLLSTTGELF

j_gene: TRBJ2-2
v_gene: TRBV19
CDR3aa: ASNSRDRGDTGELF

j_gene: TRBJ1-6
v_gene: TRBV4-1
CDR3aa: ASSQDPGVGGNSPLH

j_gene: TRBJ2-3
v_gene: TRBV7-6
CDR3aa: ASSLDTAGGPIDTQY

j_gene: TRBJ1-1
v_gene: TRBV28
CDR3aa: ASSPGTRVGTEAF

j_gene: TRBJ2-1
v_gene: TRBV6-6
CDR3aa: ASSPGLAGSYNEQF

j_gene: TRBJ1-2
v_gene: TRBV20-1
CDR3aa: SPDLYGYT

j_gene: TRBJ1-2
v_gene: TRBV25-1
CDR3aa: ASSESPHYGYT

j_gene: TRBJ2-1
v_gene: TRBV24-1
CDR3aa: ATSMINEQF

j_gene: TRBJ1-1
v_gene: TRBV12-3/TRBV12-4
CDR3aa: ASSTDSRNAF

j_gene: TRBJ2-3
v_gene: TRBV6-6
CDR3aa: ASSPGLAGGPGTQY

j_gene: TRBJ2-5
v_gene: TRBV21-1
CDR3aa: ASRRTVYQETQY

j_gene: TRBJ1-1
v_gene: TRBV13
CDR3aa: ASSLHNRGTEAF

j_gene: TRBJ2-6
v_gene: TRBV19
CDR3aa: ASSLEVSGANVLT

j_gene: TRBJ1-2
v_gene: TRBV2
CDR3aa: ASSIRENYGYT

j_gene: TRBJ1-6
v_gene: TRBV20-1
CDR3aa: SASLVMGFYNSPLH

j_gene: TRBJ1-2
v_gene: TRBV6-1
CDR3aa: ASSESHLNYGYT

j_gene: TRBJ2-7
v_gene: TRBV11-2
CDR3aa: ASSPGTGFAY

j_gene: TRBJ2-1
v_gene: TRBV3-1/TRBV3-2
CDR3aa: ASSQDTGGPYNEQF

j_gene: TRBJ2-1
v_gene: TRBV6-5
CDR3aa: ASSYSGTASNEQF

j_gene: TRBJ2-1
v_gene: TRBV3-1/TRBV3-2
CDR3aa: ASSQRTSGNEQF